Presented here are 19 T cell receptor beta chains from one specimen sequenced in a study of post-analysis software for immune sequencing data. Study results and limitations: TRBV5-6, TRBV5-1 and TRBV20-1 were among about 5 TRBV segments more frequent in patients than controls.

For these TCRs, the target antigens are not known. Researchers reported that TCR beta cDNA libraries carried unique molecular identifiers. TCRdb itself ran the PCR reads through MiXCR, one entry per CDR3 protein. The sample has about 820,000 distinct CDR3 sequences; approximately 57% are singletons. The sequencing sample was made of blood. The receptors were gathered from a girl under 18 with multiple sclerosis.

In this sample, this clonotype turned up a few times. The rearrangement joins TRBV4-1 to TRBJ2-7, with D perhaps TRBD2 (5 bases). Trimming removed 1 base at V and 0 bases at J, with 10 bases between. The CDR3 sequence is 15 residues long. Germline CDR1 is MGHRA and CDR2 is YSYEKL. The CDR3 coding sequence is TGCGCCAGCAGCCAAGTCGGGGTAAGCTCCTACGAGCAGTACTTC. The encoded protein is CASSQVGVSSYEQYF.

This chain links TRBV27 with TRBJ2-1, with 9 nucleotides matching TRBD1. Losses at the gene ends were 7 bases for V and 3 bases for J; bases not matched to a gene: 7. The CDR3 loop spans 15 amino acids. Germline CDR1 MNHEY, CDR2 SMNVEV (reference sequence). CDR3 loop: CASTQQGAGYNEQFF. DNA for the CDR3: TGTGCCAGCACGCAACAGGGGGCGGGCTACAATGAGCAGTTCTTC.

The chain is built from TRBV6-2 or TRBV6-3 and TRBJ2-2, with a tentative D call TRBD2 (7 bases). The CDR3 totals 14 residues. Trimming cost V 8 bases and J 4 bases, with 14 bases left between them. CDR1 MNHEY and CDR2 SVGEGT come from the germline V gene. This chain's CDR3 is CASVGGRGTGELFF. The CDR3, as DNA: TGTGCCAGCGTGGGGGGGCGCGGCACCGGGGAGCTGTTTTTT.

The V gene is TRBV7-3, the J gene TRBJ2-1, with D perhaps matching TRBD1 (6 bases). The length of the CDR3 is 15 residues. V was shortened by 4 bases and J by 2 bases, with 12 bases between the two germline ends. Germline V gives CDR1 SGHTA, CDR2 FQGTGA. CDR3 DNA: TGTGCCAGCAGCTCTACAGGGACAACCTACAATGAGCAGTTCTTC. Translation: CASSSTGTTYNEQFF.

With respect to this clonotype: An end of the junction differs from the germline gene, which may be a read error. This chain connects TRBV6-2 or TRBV6-3 to TRBJ2-5; 13 bases are a match to TRBD2. CDR1 MNHEY and CDR2 SVGEGT come from the germline V gene. The CDR3 covers 16 residues. The CDR3 DNA reads TGCGCCAGCGCCACTAGCGGGAGGGCCGATGGAGAGACCCAGTACTTC. This translates into CASATSGRADGETQYF.

V gene TRBV20-1 combines with J gene TRBJ2-3; no definite D call. Germline CDR1 and CDR2: DFQATT and SNEGSKA (reference sequence). Trimming removed 1 base at V and 4 bases at J, with 6 bases between. This CDR3 has 12 amino acids. For the CDR3, the DNA is TGCAGTGCTAGAGTTGGGCCAGATACGCAGTATTTT. Its protein product is CSARVGPDTQYF.

This clonotype was counted only a few times. The chain is built from TRBV6-6 and TRBJ2-7; D remains ambiguous. CDR3 length: 12 residues. CDR1 is MNHNY and CDR2 is SVGAGI in the germline V gene (reference sequence). Trimming took off 7 bases at V and 0 bases at J, with 7 bases between the two ends. The CDR3: CASMGSSYEQYF. For the CDR3, the DNA is TGTGCCAGCATGGGCAGCTCCTACGAGCAGTACTTC.

The genes are TRBV7-8 and TRBJ2-7, with D uncertain. The length of the CDR3 is 15 residues. Germline values: CDR1 SGHVS, CDR2 FQNEAQ. V was trimmed by 1 base and J by 0 bases, leaving 10 bases between them. CDR3 coding DNA: TGTGCCAGCAGCTTAGGTCGCGGCAGCTCCTACGAGCAGTACTTC. Protein product: CASSLGRGSSYEQYF.

The rearrangement joins TRBV12-3 or TRBV12-4 to TRBJ2-1, with TRBD2 identical over 13 bases. The junction had 13 bases not matched to a gene; V was cut back by 5 bases and J by 6 bases. The CDR3 extends over 18 amino acids. Here the CDR3 reads CASSIRTSGRPMGNEQFF. The CDR3 coding sequence is TGTGCCAGCAGTATTCGGACTAGCGGGAGACCAATGGGCAATGAGCAGTTCTTC.

The genes are TRBV21-1 and TRBJ2-1; the DNA was not compared with TRBD2, the D call given in the table. TRBV21-1 represents a pseudogene. This CDR3 contains 18 residues. As DNA, the CDR3 is TGTGCCAGCAGCAAAGAAAACAGAGCGGAAAGCTCCTACAATGAGCAGTTCTTC. The encoded protein is CASSKENRAESSYNEQFF.

This CDR3 is CASSPLGLAGGAFSYNEQFF. In nucleotides, the CDR3 is TGTGCCAGCAGCCCCCTAGGGCTAGCGGGGGGCGCTTTCTCCTACAATGAGCAGTTCTTC. This chain joins TRBV14 and TRBJ2-1, with 11 bases that match TRBD2. The CDR3 extends over 20 amino acids. Trimming removed 4 bases from V and 0 bases from J; junction bases left unmatched: 14. In germline, CDR1 is SGHDN, CDR2 FVKESK.

This chain connects TRBV5-5 to TRBJ2-5; D possibly uses TRBD1 or TRBD2 (5 bases each). Near its end, the DNA agrees better with TRBJ2-7, so the J call may be wrong. Germline V lookup: CDR1 SGHKS, CDR2 YYEKEE (reference sequence). The CDR3 length is 12 residues. CDR3 sequence (DNA): TGTGCCAGCAGCGTGGGGGTAGGCGAGCAGTACTTC. Translation: CASSVGVGEQYF.

This chain uses TRBV5-1 with TRBJ2-2; D unclear. Germline CDR1 and CDR2: SGHRS and YFSETQ. Trimming stripped 1 base from V and 0 bases from J, with 7 bases between. This CDR3 contains 15 residues. The CDR3 coding sequence is TGCGCCAGCAGCTTGTTAAACCCGAACACCGGGGAGCTGTTTTTT. Translation gives CASSLLNPNTGELFF.

J is TRBJ2-5 and V is TRBV7-2; D call uncertain. The CDR3 length is 14 residues. Germline-derived CDR1 and CDR2 are SGHTA and FQGNSA. V lost 6 bases and J 3 bases, leaving 14 bases between the germline ends. DNA for the CDR3: TGTGCCAGCAGTCGTATCATGACAAAAGAGACCCAGTACTTC. Its translation is CASSRIMTKETQYF.

The gene calls are TRBV14 and TRBJ2-7, with 7 bases aligning to TRBD1. Looked up from germline, CDR1 is SGHDN and CDR2 is FVKESK. With V trimmed by 4 bases and J by 3 bases, 12 bases remained unmatched. CDR3 length: 16 residues. In DNA form, the CDR3 reads TGTGCCAGCAGCCGTAGACCGGGACAGATCTTCTACGAGCAGTACTTC. It codes for CASSRRPGQIFYEQYF.

The chain joins TRBV5-1 to TRBJ1-1; D gene unclear. CDR3 size: 14 residues. Trimming stripped 4 bases from V and 2 bases from J, with 12 bases between. Per the germline V gene, CDR1 is SGHRS and CDR2 is YFSETQ. CDR3: CASSPPGQNTEAFF. The CDR3 DNA is TGCGCCAGCAGCCCTCCCGGGCAAAACACTGAAGCTTTCTTT.

This clonotype turned up a few times. This may stem from a read error, because a much larger clone lies one nucleotide away. V and J are TRBV20-1 and TRBJ2-7; tentatively, D is TRBD1 (5 bases). Per germline, CDR1 DFQATT and CDR2 SNEGSKA (reference sequence). There are 13 residues in the CDR3. The V gene lost 0 bases and the J gene lost 3 bases, with 9 bases spanning the gap. The CDR3 DNA reads TGCAGTGCTAGAGATAAACAGGACTACGAGCAGTACTTC. Translated: CSARDKQDYEQYF.

There are a few counts of this clonotype. This chain joins TRBV20-1 and TRBJ2-4; D is undetermined. The end of the DNA aligns better with TRBJ2-7, so the J call may be wrong. Looked up from germline, CDR1 is DFQATT and CDR2 is SNEGSKA (reference sequence). This CDR3 comprises 11 residues. The CDR3 region has the DNA TGCAGTGCTAGTCCCGGGCACGAGCAGTACTTC. Protein sequence: CSASPGHEQYF.

This chain joins TRBV12-5 and TRBJ1-2; 9 nucleotides line up with TRBD1. This CDR3 spans 14 amino acids. Germline assignment: CDR1 LGHNT and CDR2 FRNRAP. With 3 bases clipped from V and 8 bases from J, the junction kept 7 bases outside the gene matches. CDR3 coding DNA: TGTGCTAGTGGTTTACGGACAGGGGTTAGCGGCTACACCTTC. As protein: CASGLRTGVSGYTF.